The next 9 T cell receptor beta chains were all read from a single sample in a study of multiple sclerosis patients with progressive multifocal leukoencephalopathy. Noted time point: time of PML onset. Method: immunoSEQ multiplex PCR; TCRdb's copy keeps in-frame clones and lacks some. The profile covers about 31,000 clones, with 75% to 90% appearing a single time and roughly 12% taken by the ten largest. The specimen was PBMCs, collected from a patient treated with natalizumab. These receptors were collected from a woman aged 25 to 39 with progressive multifocal leukoencephalopathy.

The genes are TRBV19 and TRBJ2-4; unclear D gene. The CDR3 totals 16 residues. The germline CDR1 and CDR2 sequences are LNHDA and SQIVND (reference sequence). V lost 11 bases, J lost 2 bases, and 22 bases lay in between. The DNA for the CDR3 is TGTGCCGGCTTTTTAGACGGCCCTCACTCCAAAAACATTCAGTACTTC. As protein: CAGFLDGPHSKNIQYF.

The CDR3, as DNA: TGTGCCAGCACCAAAGCAGGGACAGGTGAAATCTACAATGAGCAGTTCTTC. This codes for CASTKAGTGEIYNEQFF. V is TRBV27 and J is TRBJ2-1; 8 nucleotides match TRBD1. The germline gives CDR1 MNHEY, CDR2 SMNVEV (reference sequence). The CDR3 has 17 residues. J lost 3 bases, V lost 7 bases, and 14 bases had no gene match.

The chain employs TRBV7-9 and TRBJ1-5; possibly TRBD1 for D (5 bases). This CDR3 is built from 14 residues. From germline, CDR1 is SEHNR and CDR2 FQNEAQ (reference sequence). V was shortened by 0 bases and J by 5 bases, with 8 bases between the two germline ends. CDR3 loop: CASSLAGTYQPQHF. CDR3 DNA sequence: TGTGCCAGCAGCTTAGCAGGGACCTATCAGCCCCAGCATTTT.

This clone appeared once. This chain links TRBV11-2 with TRBJ1-1; D possibly corresponds to TRBD1 (5 bases). From germline, CDR1 is SGHAT and CDR2 FQNNGV. Trimming left V 1 base short and J 2 bases short, with 8 bases between. This CDR3 is built from 14 residues. CDR3 loop: CASSLGDRNTEAFF. The CDR3 DNA is TGTGCCAGCAGCTTAGGGGACCGTAACACTGAAGCTTTCTTT. The full variable domain, rest sourced from reference TRBV11-2 and TRBJ1-1, is EAGVAQSPRYKIIEKRQSVAFWCNPISGHATLYWYQQILGQGPKLLIQFQNNGVVDDSQLPKDRFSAERLKGVDSTLKIQPAKLEDSAVYLCASSLGDRNTEAFFGQGTRLTVV.

The chain joins TRBV29-1 to TRBJ2-2; D not certain. The germline V gene has CDR1 SQVTM and CDR2 ANQGSEA. V was clipped by 6 bases and J by 4 bases, with 12 bases between them. The CDR3 is made up of 13 amino acids. CDR3 coding DNA: TGCAGCGTCCGCCCTACCACCACCGGGGAGCTGTTTTTT. Its protein is CSVRPTTTGELFF.

The chain couples TRBV6-1 to TRBJ2-5, with TRBD2 identical over 9 bases. This CDR3 is 15 amino acids long. Germline CDR1 and CDR2: MNHNS and SASEGT. J lost 5 bases, V lost 1 base, and 5 bases had no gene match. The CDR3 sequence is CASSEGAGGPETQYF. In DNA form, the CDR3 reads TGTGCCAGCAGTGAAGGTGCGGGGGGGCCGGAGACCCAGTACTTC.

CDR3 sequence reads: CASSEYRQGGGDTQYF. The CDR3 DNA reads as TGTGCCAGCAGTGAATATAGGCAGGGAGGTGGAGATACGCAGTATTTT. The chain is built from TRBV25-1 and TRBJ2-3; D possibly corresponds to TRBD2 (6 bases). Germline lookup yields CDR1 MGHDK and CDR2 SYGVNS. The V end was cut by 0 bases, the J end by 5 bases, with 15 bases between. The CDR3 runs 16 residues.

This clone ranks as medium-sized. This chain uses TRBV6-5 with TRBJ1-2; no clear D gene. The germline V gene has CDR1 MNHEY and CDR2 SVGAGI. V lost 6 bases and J lost 4, with 9 bases in between. CDR3 length: 12 residues. For the CDR3, the DNA is TGTGCCAGCAGGGAGATTCCCTATGGCTACACCTTC. It yields the protein CASREIPYGYTF.

This clone was observed once. The rearrangement links TRBV6-5 to TRBJ2-7, with D unresolved. The CDR3 consists of 16 residues. Germline CDR1 MNHEY, CDR2 SVGAGI. Trimming took off 2 bases at V and 3 bases at J, with 17 bases between the two ends. The CDR3 region is CASSYPDLTVSYEQYF. In DNA, the CDR3 is TGTGCCAGCAGTTACCCTGACTTGACCGTTAGCTACGAGCAGTACTTC.